The next 21 T cell receptor beta chains were all read from a single sample in a study of T cells in Graves' hyperthyroidism and ophthalmopathy. RNA transcripts provided the source from which TCR beta CDR3 regions were amplified. Initially, a first-round RT-PCR of the TCR CDR3 employed the HTBI primer set. TCRdb ran MiXCR on the multiplex PCR reads and lists one entry per CDR3 protein. The sample contains 350,000 to 450,000 distinct CDR3 sequences, about 18% of which appear only once. Sequenced input: blood. Receptors originate from a woman in her twenties or thirties with Graves' hyperthyroidism that later progressed to Graves' ophthalmopathy.

This clonotype was counted at least ten times. The V call is TRBV28, the J call TRBJ1-1; TRBD1 is a possible D gene (5 bases). From germline, CDR1 is MDHEN and CDR2 SYDVKM. V was pared by 6 bases and J by 0 bases, with 11 bases between. This CDR3 contains 14 residues. The CDR3: CASSPTEMNTEAFF. Written as DNA, the CDR3 is TGTGCCAGCAGCCCGACAGAGATGAACACTGAAGCTTTCTTT.

This chain uses TRBV11-2 with TRBJ2-7; 7 nucleotides line up with TRBD2. CDR3 length: 16 residues. Looked up from germline, CDR1 is SGHAT and CDR2 is FQNNGV. Trimming took 7 bases from V and 1 from J; bases not matched to a gene: 13. The CDR3 DNA reads as TGTGCCAGCATCGACTTAAAAGCGGGGTGGTCCTACGAGCAGTACTTC. The encoded protein is CASIDLKAGWSYEQYF. Combining the CDR3 with reference TRBV11-2 and TRBJ2-7 gives the whole variable domain EAGVAQSPRYKIIEKRQSVAFWCNPISGHATLYWYQQILGQGPKLLIQFQNNGVVDDSQLPKDRFSAERLKGVDSTLKIQPAKLEDSAVYLCASIDLKAGWSYEQYFGPGTRLTVT.

In its sample, this clonotype was seen many times. The chain has TRBV19 and TRBJ1-2; TRBD1 matches at 8 bases. Germline V gene lookup returns CDR1 LNHDA and CDR2 SQIVND (reference sequence). This CDR3 region has 14 residues. Trimming at V came to 4 bases and at J to 7 bases, leaving 8 bases not matched to a gene. The CDR3 DNA follows: TGTGCCAGTAGTAGAAGACAGGGGAGTGGTGGCTACACCTTC. It encodes CASSRRQGSGGYTF.

This clonotype was seen repeatedly, ten times or more. The V gene is TRBV2, the J gene TRBJ1-1; maybe TRBD1 (5 bases). Between the trimmed V and J ends, which lost 3 bases and 3 bases, there was a span of 14 bases. The CDR3 has 15 residues. The germline gives CDR1 SNHLY, CDR2 FYNNEI. The CDR3 sequence is CASSDRAWRDTEAFF. CDR3 nucleotide sequence: TGTGCCAGCAGTGACAGGGCGTGGAGGGACACTGAAGCTTTCTTT.

The chain couples TRBV10-3 to TRBJ1-1; TRBD1 is a possible D gene (6 bases). V gave up 6 bases and J gave up 3 bases, with 14 bases separating them. CDR3 length: 14 residues. From germline, CDR1 is ENHRY and CDR2 SYGVKD. The CDR3 nucleotides read TGTGCCATCAGGGAGCATAGACAGGACACTGAAGCTTTCTTT. Translating gives CAIREHRQDTEAFF.

This clonotype occurred many times. This chain links TRBV6-1 with TRBJ2-7; 9 nucleotides match TRBD1. The CDR3 consists of 17 residues. The germline V gene has CDR1 MNHNS and CDR2 SASEGT. V lost 1 base to trimming and J lost 5 bases; unmatched junction nucleotides: 12. The CDR3 loop is CASSEGLPGQGRDEQYF. The CDR3, as DNA: TGTGCCAGCAGTGAAGGCTTACCCGGACAGGGGCGCGACGAGCAGTACTTC.

This clonotype appeared a few times. A much larger clone differs from this one at a single base, so this may be a read error. The chain couples TRBV6-1 to TRBJ2-1; TRBD1 or TRBD2 may be the D gene (5 bases each). The germline CDR1 and CDR2 sequences are MNHNS and SASEGT. This CDR3 is 13 amino acids long. CDR3 region: CASRGVLANEQLF. In nucleotides, the CDR3 is TGTGCCAGCAGGGGGGTCCTAGCAAATGAGCAGCTCTTC.

V gene TRBV6-1 combines with J gene TRBJ2-7; D perhaps matches TRBD1 (6 bases). This CDR3 is 13 amino acids long. In germline, CDR1 is MNHNS, CDR2 SASEGT. V dropped 1 base and J dropped 5 bases, with 9 bases sitting between them. The CDR3 region is CASSEDRADEQYF. DNA of the CDR3: TGTGCCAGCAGTGAAGACAGGGCCGACGAGCAGTACTTC.

The chain is built from TRBV5-1 and TRBJ1-4, with D perhaps matching TRBD1 (6 bases). The CDR3 is 14 amino acids. CDR1 is SGHRS, CDR2 YFSETQ, per germline. The V gene lost 0 bases and the J gene lost 5 bases, with 8 bases spanning the gap. The chain's CDR3 is CASSLVTGNEKLFF. CDR3 coding DNA: TGCGCCAGCAGCTTGGTAACAGGGAATGAAAAACTGTTTTTT.

This clonotype was seen ten or more times. The rearrangement uses TRBV3-1 and TRBJ1-4; weak D call: TRBD1 (6 bases). V was trimmed by 4 bases and J by 8 bases, leaving 17 bases between them. Germline assignment: CDR1 LGHDT and CDR2 YNNKEL (reference sequence). The length of the CDR3 is 15 residues. CDR3 bases: TGTGCCAGCAGCCCTCAAGGGGGTTTGGGCGAAAAACTGTTTTTT. Encoded protein: CASSPQGGLGEKLFF.

This clonotype was detected many times. This chain connects TRBV28 to TRBJ1-1, with TRBD1 matching over 7 bases. This CDR3 is 15 amino acids long. CDR1 is MDHEN and CDR2 is SYDVKM in the germline V gene. V trimming: 4 bases; J trimming: 11 bases; junction bases outside the gene matches: 16. The CDR3 region has the DNA TGTGCCAGCAGTTCCCGACAGGGTAGAGCAGGGCGGGCTTTCTTT. Its translation: CASSSRQGRAGRAFF.

At least ten counts were recorded for this clonotype. The chain joins TRBV15 to TRBJ2-1, with 7 bases lining up with TRBD2. CDR1 and CDR2 (germline): LNHNV, YYDKDF (reference sequence). The CDR3 runs to 14 residues. V was pared by 9 bases and J by 5 bases, with 10 bases of the junction left unmatched. This chain's CDR3 is CATEAGLFNNEQFF. The CDR3 nucleotides read TGTGCCACTGAAGCGGGACTTTTTAACAATGAGCAGTTCTTC.

CDR3 protein: CASSFRLAGTDTQYF. In nucleotides, the CDR3 is TGTGCCAGCAGCTTTAGACTAGCGGGAACAGATACGCAGTATTTT. The V and J genes are TRBV11-2 and TRBJ2-3; 11 positions match TRBD2. Germline V CDR1 and CDR2: SGHAT, FQNNGV. V shed 3 bases, J shed 3 bases, and the junction held 2 bases outside the gene matches. The CDR3 covers 15 residues.

This clonotype was observed many times. The V gene is TRBV5-6, the J gene TRBJ1-2; 8 nucleotides match TRBD1. From germline, CDR1 is SGHDT and CDR2 YYEEEE. The CDR3 sequence is 13 residues long. Losses at the gene ends were 4 bases for V and 8 bases for J; bases not matched to a gene: 7. CDR3 bases: TGTGCCAGCAGCCAGCGGACAGGGCACGGCTACACCTTC. Its translation is CASSQRTGHGYTF.

With regard to this clonotype: A much larger clone is a single base away; this may be a read error. The chain is built from TRBV5-1 and TRBJ2-7, with 8 bases aligning to TRBD2. The CDR3 totals 14 residues. V lost 4 bases, J lost 10 bases, and 13 bases stayed unmatched. From germline, CDR1 is SGHRS and CDR2 YFSETQ. The CDR3 region is CASSLSAGGGDQYF. In nucleotides, the CDR3 is TGCGCCAGCAGCCTCTCGGCGGGGGGAGGCGATCAGTACTTC.

The V gene is TRBV27, the J gene TRBJ1-4; D gene ambiguous. The CDR3 covers 15 residues. Trimming pared 7 bases from V and 0 bases from J, leaving 12 bases between. Germline V gene sequence: CDR1 MNHEY, CDR2 SMNVEV (reference sequence). The CDR3 nucleotides read TGTGCCAGCAAATACAGTCCCTCAACTAATGAAAAACTGTTTTTT. This gives the protein CASKYSPSTNEKLFF.

This clonotype was recorded at least ten times. The chain carries TRBV28 and TRBJ2-7, with D possibly TRBD1 on 7 matching bases. The V gene's germline CDR1 is MDHEN and CDR2 SYDVKM. V was pared by 5 bases and J by 1 base, with 39 bases between. This CDR3 is built from 23 residues. Here the CDR3 reads CASSLDGDTVGYGRQGVSYEQYF. CDR3 DNA: TGTGCCAGCAGTCTCGACGGCGACACCGTGGGTTACGGGAGACAGGGAGTATCCTACGAGCAGTACTTC.

This clonotype was seen at least ten times. V is TRBV27 and J is TRBJ2-1; 10 positions match TRBD2. The germline CDR1 and CDR2 sequences are MNHEY and SMNVEV (reference sequence). V gave up 4 bases and J gave up 3 bases; unmatched junction bases: 3. The CDR3 has 15 residues. CDR3 amino acids: CASSSSSGGYNEQFF. The CDR3 nucleotides read TGTGCCAGCAGTTCATCTAGCGGGGGCTACAATGAGCAGTTCTTC.

This clonotype was seen repeatedly, ten times or more. The chain joins TRBV3-1 to TRBJ1-4; D remains ambiguous. This CDR3 contains 16 residues. Germline loops: CDR1 LGHDT, CDR2 YNNKEL (reference sequence). V gave up 0 bases and J gave up 4 bases, with 12 bases separating them. CDR3: CASSQEWPEDNEKLFF. CDR3 coding DNA: TGTGCCAGCAGCCAAGAGTGGCCGGAGGATAATGAAAAACTGTTTTTT. Variable domain in full (rest from reference TRBV3-1 and TRBJ1-4): DTAVSQTPKYLVTQMGNDKSIKCEQNLGHDTMYWYKQDSKKFLKIMFSYNNKELIINETVPNRFSPKSPDKAHLNLHINSLELGDSAVYFCASSQEWPEDNEKLFFGSGTQLSVL.

The sample holds many counts of this clonotype. V is TRBV30 and J is TRBJ1-4; 11 bases fit TRBD1. The junction had 6 bases not matched to a gene; V was cut back by 2 bases and J by 7 bases. The CDR3 has 15 amino acids. Germline assignment: CDR1 GTSNPN and CDR2 SVGIG (reference sequence). The CDR3 nucleotides read TGTGCCTGGAGTCCCTCCGGGACAGGGGGTGAAAAACTGTTTTTT. Residues: CAWSPSGTGGEKLFF.

The CDR3 DNA sequence: TGTGCCAGCAACCCATCCGGGACACGGAATCAGCCCCAGCATTTT. Encoded protein: CASNPSGTRNQPQHF. The chain combines TRBV12-3 or TRBV12-4 with TRBJ1-5; D possibly corresponds to TRBD1 (6 bases). The CDR3 runs 15 residues. V gave up 7 bases and J gave up 4 bases, with 17 bases separating them.